This TCR beta chain is from a study of cytomegalovirus exposure and HLA in healthy donors. Study-level findings and limits: A prior analysis recorded that most TCR beta V segments were productive about 87% or about 30% of the time. TCR beta chains numbering some 150 were designated cytomegalovirus-associated. Roughly uniform depth of sequencing across donors was assumed in presence/absence analyses.

The CDR3 is made up of 21 amino acids. Turning to this clone: The antigen remains unidentified.

Those who donated were healthy bone marrow donors. The PCR was carried out with 60 Vbeta primers and 13 Jbeta primers. Here immunoSEQ multiplex PCR was the method, and the copy in TCRdb shows in-frame clones only, minus some. This sample carries more than 90,000 clones, 70% of them seen once, and the ten largest clones take around 8.2%. Sequencing input: PBMCs. This receptor was obtained from a man aged 25-45 years in good health and CMV-seropositive. This chain links TRBV21-1 with TRBJ1-1. TRBV21-1 is noted as a pseudogene. The CDR3 nucleotides are TGTGCCAGCAGGACTGGCGGTTTTTTAATCTCAAGACTCCTATCGAACACTGAAGCTTTCTTT. Residues: CASRTGGFLISRLLSNTEAFF.